These 9 T cell receptor beta chains came from one sample sequenced in a study of breast tumors, draining lymph nodes, adjacent tissues. TCRdb redid the calling of the multiplex PCR reads with MiXCR, one entry per CDR3 protein. The sample has 200,000 to 250,000 distinct CDR3 sequences; under 40% are singletons. The lymph nodes were axillary draining lymph nodes from breast cancer patients. The sequenced sample consisted of axillary lymph node tissue. The receptors here all came from a female donor with breast cancer. Some clones in this sample may be carry-over from other donors' samples.

Worth noting for this clonotype: The CDR3 carries no conserved terminal phenylalanine or tryptophan, so it likely arises from a read error. The limits of the CDR3 on the DNA are not certain, so only TCRdb's listed CDR3 is given. This chain connects TRBV7-2 to TRBJ1-3. The CDR3 sequence runs 9 residues, both termini included. Germline assignment: CDR1 SGHTA and CDR2 FQGNSA. The CDR3 region is CASSDYTLA.

This clonotype has at least ten counts. The V and J genes are TRBV20-1 and TRBJ2-3; the match to TRBD2 covers 13 bases. The CDR3 spans 16 residues. Germline CDR1 reads DFQATT; CDR2 reads SNEGSKA (reference sequence). V dropped 3 bases and J dropped 3; count of bases not matched to a gene: 6. The CDR3 sequence is CSASLLAGGRTDTQYF. The CDR3 region has the DNA TGCAGTGCTAGCCTACTAGCGGGGGGGCGTACAGATACGCAGTATTTT.

In its sample, this clonotype was seen many times. This chain links TRBV10-2 with TRBJ2-7, with TRBD2 identical over 9 bases. Germline lookup yields CDR1 WSHSY and CDR2 SAAADI. V was pared by 7 bases and J by 2 bases, with 6 bases of the junction left unmatched. The CDR3 covers 14 residues. CDR3 sequence (DNA): TGCGCCAGCAAGACTAGCGGCAAGACCTACGAGCAGTACTTC. It codes for CASKTSGKTYEQYF.

This clonotype was detected many times. The rearrangement uses TRBV11-3 and TRBJ2-7; tentatively, D is TRBD1 (6 bases). Germline-derived CDR1 and CDR2 are SGHNT and YENEEA. V was cut by 3 bases and J by 7 bases, with 16 bases left in between. The CDR3 is 14 residues long. The CDR3 protein is CASSLTLGAPEQYF. The DNA of the CDR3 is TGTGCCAGCAGCTTGACTCTGGGGGCGCCGGAGCAGTACTTC.

Remarks on this clonotype: The junction does not match germline at one end; this may be a read error. The V call is TRBV7-2, the J call TRBJ2-1, with 10 bases identical to TRBD2. CDR3 length: 15 amino acids. From germline, CDR1 is SGHTA and CDR2 FQGNSA. The CDR3 region is CASSLGERGGNEQLF. DNA of the CDR3: TGTGCCAGCAGCTTAGGAGAGCGGGGGGGCAATGAGCAGCTCTTC.

There are many counts of this clonotype. V is TRBV9 and J is TRBJ2-1; 10 bases align to TRBD1. After removal of 3 bases from V and 8 bases from J, the junction contained 8 bases not matched to a gene. CDR1 and CDR2 from the germline V gene are SGDLS and YYNGEE. This CDR3 has 15 amino acids. The CDR3 DNA is TGTGCCAGCAGCGACGGGACAGGGGTTGTCGATGAGCAGTTCTTC. Encoded protein: CASSDGTGVVDEQFF.

The chain employs TRBV7-2 and TRBJ1-2, with 10 bases matching TRBD1. CDR1 is SGHTA, CDR2 FQGNSA, per germline. V shed 5 bases and J 4 bases; nucleotides not matched to a gene: 4. The CDR3 is 14 amino acids. CDR3 protein: CASSLRTGGYGYTF. In nucleotides, the CDR3 is TGTGCCAGCAGCCTCCGGACAGGGGGCTATGGCTACACCTTC.

CDR3 region: CASSQGGSRPQHF. CDR3 coding DNA: TGTGCCAGCAGCCAGGGGGGCAGTCGGCCCCAGCATTTT. The chain recombines TRBV5-4 with TRBJ1-5; TRBD1 matches 7 bases. V shed 4 bases and J 9 bases; nucleotides not matched to a gene: 7. This CDR3 has 13 amino acids. Germline assignment: CDR1 SGHNT and CDR2 YYREEE (reference sequence).

This clonotype has a single count. This chain connects TRBV29-1 to TRBJ2-7; 10 bases map to TRBD2. This CDR3 contains 16 residues. Looked up from germline, CDR1 is SQVTM and CDR2 is ANQGSEA. With 6 bases clipped from V and 3 bases from J, the junction kept 14 bases outside the gene matches. The chain's CDR3 is CSVPISGRAAYYEQYF. The CDR3 DNA is TGCAGCGTCCCCATCAGCGGGAGGGCTGCATACTACGAGCAGTACTTC.